The present entry profiles one T cell receptor beta chain with its context. No antigen is known for it. The CDR3 length is 14 residues. TCR libraries each used 3500 ng of total RNA. Molecular identifiers with 6-nucleotide sample barcodes were added during cDNA synthesis via template switching. TCRdb re-called the 5' RACE reads; every CDR3 protein appears as one record, without DNA. The sample's table shows some 150,000 distinct CDR3 sequences. This specimen belongs to a study of monozygotic twins with inflammatory bowel disease. Whole blood that had not undergone T cell sorting provided the isolated total RNA. Notes on the study in general: The analysis failed to separate different T cell subtypes.

This clonotype was sampled from a human donor with ulcerative colitis or Crohn's disease, or a healthy co-twin of an affected twin (not recorded which). The chain uses TRBV12-3 or TRBV12-4 and TRBJ2-2; TCRdb returns TRBD2, unconfirmable since there is no DNA. What was sequenced was blood. The CDR3 sequence is CASTMGLATGELFF.